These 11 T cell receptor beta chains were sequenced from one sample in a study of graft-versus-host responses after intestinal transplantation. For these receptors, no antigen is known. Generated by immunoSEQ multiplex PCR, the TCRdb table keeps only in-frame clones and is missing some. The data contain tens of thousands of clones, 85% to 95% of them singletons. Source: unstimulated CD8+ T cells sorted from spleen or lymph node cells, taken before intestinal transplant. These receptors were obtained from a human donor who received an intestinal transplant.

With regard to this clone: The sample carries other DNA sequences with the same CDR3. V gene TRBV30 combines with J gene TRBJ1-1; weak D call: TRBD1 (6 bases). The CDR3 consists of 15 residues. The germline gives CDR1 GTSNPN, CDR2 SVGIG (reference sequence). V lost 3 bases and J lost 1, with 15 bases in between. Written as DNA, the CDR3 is TGTGCCTGGAGCAGACCGGGACAATCGAACACTGAAGCTTTCTTT. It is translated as CAWSRPGQSNTEAFF.

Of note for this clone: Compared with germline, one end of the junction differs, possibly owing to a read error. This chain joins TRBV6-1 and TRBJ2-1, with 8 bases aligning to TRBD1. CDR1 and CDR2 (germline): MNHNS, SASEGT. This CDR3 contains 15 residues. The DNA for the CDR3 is TGTGCCAGCACTGAATACCGGACAGGGCACAATGAGCAGTTCTTC. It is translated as CASTEYRTGHNEQFF.

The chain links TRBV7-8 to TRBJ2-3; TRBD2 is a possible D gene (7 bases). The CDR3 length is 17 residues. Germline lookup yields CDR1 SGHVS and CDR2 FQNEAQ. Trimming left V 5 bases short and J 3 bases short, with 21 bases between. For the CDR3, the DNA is TGTGCCAGCAGCCTCCCGGAGGGGGGGGGTGGGACAGATACGCAGTATTTT. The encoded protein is CASSLPEGGGGTDTQYF.

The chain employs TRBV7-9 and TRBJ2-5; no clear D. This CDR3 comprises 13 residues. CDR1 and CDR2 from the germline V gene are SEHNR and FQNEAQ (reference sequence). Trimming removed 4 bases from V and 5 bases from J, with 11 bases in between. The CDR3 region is CASSSPARETQYF. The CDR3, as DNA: TGTGCCAGCAGCTCACCCGCCCGGGAGACCCAGTACTTC.

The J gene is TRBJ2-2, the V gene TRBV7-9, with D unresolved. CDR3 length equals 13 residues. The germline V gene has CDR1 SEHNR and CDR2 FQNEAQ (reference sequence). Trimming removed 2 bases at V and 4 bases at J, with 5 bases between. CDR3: CASSLSLTGELFF. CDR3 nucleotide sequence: TGTGCCAGCAGCTTATCCCTCACCGGGGAGCTGTTTTTT.

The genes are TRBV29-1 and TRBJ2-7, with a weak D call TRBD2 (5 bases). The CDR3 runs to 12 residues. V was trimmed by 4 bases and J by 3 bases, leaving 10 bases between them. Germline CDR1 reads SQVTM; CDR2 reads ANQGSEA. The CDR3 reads CSVGGGDYEQYF. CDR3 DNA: TGCAGCGTTGGCGGAGGCGACTACGAGCAGTACTTC.

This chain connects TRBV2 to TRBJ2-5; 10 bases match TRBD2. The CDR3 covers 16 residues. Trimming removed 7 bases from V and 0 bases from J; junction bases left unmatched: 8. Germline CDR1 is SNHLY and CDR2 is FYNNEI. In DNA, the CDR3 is TGTGCCAGCATAGCGGGGGGACTATCGTACCAAGAGACCCAGTACTTC. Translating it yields CASIAGGLSYQETQYF.

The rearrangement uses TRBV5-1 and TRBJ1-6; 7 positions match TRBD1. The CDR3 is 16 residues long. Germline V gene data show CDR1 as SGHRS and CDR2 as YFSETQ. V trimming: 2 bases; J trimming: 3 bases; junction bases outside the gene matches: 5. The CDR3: CASSFSGGGYNSPLHF. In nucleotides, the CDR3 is TGCGCCAGCAGCTTTTCAGGGGGTGGCTATAATTCACCCCTCCACTTT.

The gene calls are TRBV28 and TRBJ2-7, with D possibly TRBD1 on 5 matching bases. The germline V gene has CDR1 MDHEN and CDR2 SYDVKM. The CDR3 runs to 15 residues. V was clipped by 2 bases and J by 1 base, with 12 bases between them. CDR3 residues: CASSLRTRPSYEQYF. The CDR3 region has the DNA TGTGCCAGCAGTTTACGGACACGGCCTTCCTACGAGCAGTACTTC.

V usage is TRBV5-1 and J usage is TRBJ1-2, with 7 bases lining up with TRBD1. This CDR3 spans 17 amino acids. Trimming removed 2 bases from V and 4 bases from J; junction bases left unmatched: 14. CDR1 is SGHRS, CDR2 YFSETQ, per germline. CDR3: CASSLTGTEAGGYGYTF. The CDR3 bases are TGCGCCAGCAGCTTAACCGGGACAGAAGCAGGAGGCTATGGCTACACCTTC.

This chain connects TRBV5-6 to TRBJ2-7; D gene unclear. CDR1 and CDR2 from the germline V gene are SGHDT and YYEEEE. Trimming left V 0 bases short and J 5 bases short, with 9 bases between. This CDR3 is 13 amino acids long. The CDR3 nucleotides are TGTGCCAGCAGCTTGGGCTCGAGCAACGAGCAGTACTTC. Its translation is CASSLGSSNEQYF.